What follows are 22 T cell receptor beta chains derived from one specimen sequenced in a study of blood T cells in healthy people across ages. For the second PCR, which ran for 7 to 11 cycles, a sample-barcoded 5' primer and a J-beta primer mix were used. TCRdb called the 5' RACE reads again in MiXCR, with one record for every CDR3 protein. The sample yields some 1,800,000 distinct CDR3 sequences, about two fifths seen once. What was sequenced was blood. The receptors stem from a human donor in good health.

The genes are TRBV6-5 and TRBJ2-1; the match to TRBD1 covers 9 bases. With 2 bases clipped from V and 2 bases from J, the junction kept 4 bases outside the gene matches. This CDR3 has 16 amino acids. Germline lookup yields CDR1 MNHEY and CDR2 SVGAGI. The DNA for the CDR3 is TGTGCCAGCAGTTACACCGGGACAGGGACCTACAATGAGCAGTTCTTC. Translating gives CASSYTGTGTYNEQFF.

V is TRBV3-1 and J is TRBJ1-5; D is undetermined. The CDR3 covers 12 residues. CDR1 and CDR2 from the germline V gene are LGHDT and YNNKEL (reference sequence). V shed 5 bases and J shed 9 bases, with 11 bases lying between them. CDR3 residues: CASSGRFGPQHF. CDR3 nucleotide sequence: TGTGCCAGCAGCGGACGATTCGGGCCCCAGCATTTT.

This clonotype has only a few counts. The chain has TRBV20-1 and TRBJ2-1, with TRBD1 matching over 11 bases. The CDR3 is 15 residues long. J gave up 5 bases and V 2 bases, and 5 bases lay outside the gene matches. Germline CDR1 reads DFQATT; CDR2 reads SNEGSKA (reference sequence). CDR3 in amino acids: CSARTGQGANNEQFF. The CDR3, as DNA: TGCAGTGCTAGAACTGGACAGGGGGCTAACAATGAGCAGTTCTTC.

The genes are TRBV5-6 and TRBJ2-1, with D perhaps matching TRBD1 (5 bases). In germline, CDR1 is SGHDT, CDR2 YYEEEE. The ends were cut back, 2 bases at V and 4 bases at J, with 13 bases in the middle. The CDR3 spans 15 residues. The CDR3 coding sequence is TGTGCCAGCAGCTTTGGGGCTTGGGAATACAATGAGCAGTTCTTC. Its protein is CASSFGAWEYNEQFF.

This clonotype came up a few times. The gene calls are TRBV7-2 and TRBJ2-3; D remains unclear. Germline CDR1 is SGHTA and CDR2 is FQGNSA. The CDR3 consists of 15 residues. V lost 1 base to trimming and J lost 4 bases, with 12 bases between them. The CDR3 DNA reads as TGTGCCAGCAGCTTAGAATCTAATCATCCAGATACGCAGTATTTT. The encoded protein is CASSLESNHPDTQYF.

Only a few counts were recorded for this clonotype. This chain uses TRBV2 with TRBJ2-7, with 12 bases lining up with TRBD2. Germline CDR1 reads SNHLY; CDR2 reads FYNNEI. The CDR3 spans 17 residues. V lost 4 bases and J lost 2; bases outside the gene matches: 9. CDR3 region: CASSGPTSGGTPYEQYF. The CDR3, as DNA: TGTGCCAGCAGTGGCCCCACTAGCGGGGGGACCCCCTACGAGCAGTACTTC. The full variable domain, rest sourced from reference TRBV2 and TRBJ2-7, is EPEVTQTPSHQVTQMGQEVILRCVPISNHLYFYWYRQILGQKVEFLVSFYNNEISEKSEIFDDQFSVERPDGSNFTLKIRSTKLEDSAMYFCASSGPTSGGTPYEQYFGPGTRLTVT.

This clonotype was observed a single time. The rearrangement uses TRBV9 and TRBJ2-3; 11 bases map to TRBD2. Germline lookup yields CDR1 SGDLS and CDR2 YYNGEE. V gave up 4 bases and J gave up 5 bases; unmatched junction bases: 12. The CDR3 runs 17 residues. CDR3 sequence: CASSSPGSGGAIDTQYF. CDR3 nucleotides: TGTGCCAGCAGCTCCCCGGGTAGCGGGGGGGCGATAGATACGCAGTATTTT.

This clonotype turned up a few times. V is TRBV29-1 and J is TRBJ2-5; D gene unclear. The J call may be wrong; the DNA end is better matched by TRBJ2-1. Germline CDR1 is SQVTM and CDR2 is ANQGSEA. The CDR3 contains 12 residues. The CDR3 nucleotides are TGCAGCGTTGCCACTACACAAGAGACCCAGTTCTTC. Residues: CSVATTQETQFF.

The V gene is TRBV5-6, the J gene TRBJ1-2; D is unclear. The V end lost 4 bases, the J end lost 4 bases, and 8 bases lay between the germline ends. The CDR3 has 12 amino acids. Germline V lookup: CDR1 SGHDT, CDR2 YYEEEE. In DNA, the CDR3 is TGTGCCAGCAGCATTACGAGCTATGGCTACACCTTC. Translated: CASSITSYGYTF.

This clonotype was observed a handful of times. As DNA, the CDR3 is TGTGCCAGCAGTTACCTGACAGGTACCAAAAGCTACGAGCAGTACTTC. Translation gives CASSYLTGTKSYEQYF. The chain carries TRBV6-5 and TRBJ2-7, with a weak D call TRBD1 (6 bases). V lost 2 bases to trimming and J lost 3 bases, with 17 bases between them. The CDR3 runs 16 residues. Germline V gene lookup returns CDR1 MNHEY and CDR2 SVGAGI.

The rearrangement joins TRBV7-2 to TRBJ1-4; D unclear. This CDR3 has 15 residues. The ends were cut back, 5 bases at V and 8 bases at J, with 18 bases in the middle. Germline V gene lookup returns CDR1 SGHTA and CDR2 FQGNSA. CDR3 nucleotides: TGTGCCAGCAGCCCCTACGGGAGGGATGGAGAAAAACTGTTTTTT. It yields the protein CASSPYGRDGEKLFF.

The V and J genes are TRBV6-5 and TRBJ1-2; D ambiguous. Trimming shortened V by 7 bases and J by 8 bases, and 17 bases separated the two germline ends. Germline CDR1 reads MNHEY; CDR2 reads SVGAGI. The CDR3 loop spans 13 amino acids. CDR3 DNA: TGTGCCAGCACCGGATCGAACTCTCGGGGCTACACCTTC. This encodes CASTGSNSRGYTF.

This clonotype was detected only a few times. This chain joins TRBV28 and TRBJ1-2, with 8 bases matching TRBD1. The germline V gene encodes CDR1 MDHEN and CDR2 SYDVKM. J gave up 8 bases and V 3 bases, and 11 bases lay outside the gene matches. The CDR3 totals 15 residues. CDR3 nucleotide sequence: TGTGCCAGCAGTTTCCCGGGACAGGCGATGGGCGGCTACACCTTC. This gives the protein CASSFPGQAMGGYTF.

This clonotype was seen only a few times. The genes are TRBV7-8 and TRBJ2-7; 9 nucleotides match TRBD1. Unmatched junction bases numbered 11, after V lost 2 bases and J lost 6 bases. CDR3 length: 16 residues. The germline V gene encodes CDR1 SGHVS and CDR2 FQNEAQ. The chain's CDR3 is CASSLSAGQGDTEQYF. The DNA for the CDR3 is TGTGCCAGCAGCTTATCGGCGGGACAGGGAGATACCGAGCAGTACTTC.

The V and J genes are TRBV5-6 and TRBJ2-1; no definite D call. Judging by the DNA end, TRBJ2-7 fits better; the J call may be wrong. Germline values: CDR1 SGHDT, CDR2 YYEEEE. CDR3 length equals 15 residues. CDR3 residues: CAGMLQAIRTYEQYF. The DNA for the CDR3 is TGTGCCGGCATGTTGCAGGCAATCAGAACCTACGAGCAGTACTTC.

The chain carries TRBV5-6 and TRBJ1-5, with D tentatively TRBD1 (6 bases). Trimming took 3 bases from V and 3 from J, leaving 19 bases between them. Germline CDR1 SGHDT, CDR2 YYEEEE. The CDR3 is made up of 17 amino acids. DNA for the CDR3: TGTGCCAGCAGCTCCTCAAGCGCTGGACAGTACAATCAGCCCCAGCATTTT. Protein product: CASSSSSAGQYNQPQHF.

This clonotype was seen a single time. The chain couples TRBV28 to TRBJ2-4, with TRBD2 matching 12 bases. Germline lookup yields CDR1 MDHEN and CDR2 SYDVKM. V trimming: 6 bases; J trimming: 1 base; junction bases outside the gene matches: 4. CDR3 length: 16 amino acids. The CDR3 region is CASSKLAGGAKNIQYF. The CDR3 DNA reads as TGTGCCAGCAGCAAACTAGCGGGGGGTGCCAAAAACATTCAGTACTTC.

The V gene is TRBV4-2, the J gene TRBJ2-5, with D maybe TRBD1 (7 bases). V was shortened by 2 bases and J by 3 bases, with 19 bases between the two germline ends. The CDR3 totals 17 residues. Germline-derived CDR1 and CDR2 are LGHNA and YNFKEQ. This CDR3 is CASSQTGGGLNKETQYF. CDR3 DNA sequence: TGTGCCAGCAGCCAAACAGGAGGGGGCCTGAACAAAGAGACCCAGTACTTC.

The CDR3: CASRTFKNEQFF. CDR3 in DNA: TGTGCCAGCAGGACATTTAAAAATGAGCAGTTCTTC. The chain couples TRBV12-3 or TRBV12-4 to TRBJ2-1, with no clear D. The ends were cut back, 6 bases at V and 7 bases at J, with 10 bases in the middle. This CDR3 region has 12 residues.

The rearrangement links TRBV27 to TRBJ2-7, with D tentatively TRBD1 or TRBD2 (5 bases each). Germline V lookup: CDR1 MNHEY, CDR2 SMNVEV (reference sequence). The ends were cut back, 2 bases at V and 0 bases at J, with 14 bases in the middle. This CDR3 contains 16 residues. CDR3 sequence: CASSLRPGRPSYEQYF. CDR3 DNA sequence: TGTGCCAGCAGTTTACGTCCGGGACGGCCCTCCTACGAGCAGTACTTC.

In its sample, this clonotype was seen a few times. The junction departs from the called germline gene at one end, perhaps through a read error. The chain links TRBV7-3 to TRBJ2-3, with D perhaps TRBD1 (5 bases). Germline lookup yields CDR1 SGHTA and CDR2 FQGTGA. This CDR3 region has 14 residues. CDR3 bases: TGTGCCAGCAGCTTATCGGTACCCACAGGTACGCAGTATTTT. It codes for CASSLSVPTGTQYF.

The chain recombines TRBV7-9 with TRBJ1-1; 9 bases are a match to TRBD1. Trimming at V came to 5 bases and at J to 5 bases, leaving 6 bases not matched to a gene. The CDR3 is 14 residues long. The germline V gene encodes CDR1 SEHNR and CDR2 FQNEAQ (reference sequence). CDR3 sequence: CASSQGQGRTEAFF. Here the CDR3 DNA reads TGTGCCAGCAGCCAAGGACAGGGGAGAACTGAAGCTTTCTTT.